The next 24 T cell receptor beta chains were all read from a single sample in a study of blood T cell repertoires in COVID-19. TCRdb keeps only in-frame clones here, not all; method: immunoSEQ multiplex PCR. Found here are approximately 110,000 clones, 85% of them singletons; the top ten hold 2.1%. Sequencing used peripheral blood. Every receptor here comes from a human donor in a cohort sampled during active COVID-19.

The rearrangement joins TRBV18 to TRBJ1-3, with TRBD1 matching over 9 bases. The CDR3 runs 14 residues. Germline loops: CDR1 KGHSH, CDR2 LQKENI. V shed 6 bases, J shed 4 bases, and the junction held 4 bases outside the gene matches. The CDR3, as DNA: TGTGCCAGCTCGGGACAGGGTTACGGAAACACCATATATTTT. Translated, it gives CASSGQGYGNTIYF.

This clone turned up a few times. The rearrangement links TRBV28 to TRBJ1-6; 8 bases line up with TRBD1. V was clipped by 8 bases and J by 10 bases; unmatched bases: 10. CDR1 and CDR2 from the germline V gene are MDHEN and SYDVKM. The CDR3 consists of 14 residues. Here the CDR3 reads CASLLGQGGSPLHF. The CDR3 region has the DNA TGTGCCAGCTTACTCGGACAGGGCGGGTCACCCCTCCACTTT.

The gene calls are TRBV19 and TRBJ1-3; D might be TRBD1 (6 bases). CDR3 length: 18 residues. The germline V and J ends were trimmed by 3 bases and 2 bases, with 20 bases remaining between them. Germline CDR1 is LNHDA and CDR2 is SQIVND (reference sequence). In DNA form, the CDR3 reads TGTGCCAGTAGTATCAGGACAGACCCGCTTTTCCCTGGAAACACCATATATTTT. It yields the protein CASSIRTDPLFPGNTIYF.

The chain uses TRBV12-3 or TRBV12-4 and TRBJ2-5, with D perhaps TRBD1 (5 bases). With 6 bases removed from V and 2 bases from J, the gap between germline ends came to 7 bases. This CDR3 has 12 amino acids. The CDR3, as DNA: TGTGCCAGCAGGACAGTTCAAGAGACCCAGTACTTC. Protein sequence: CASRTVQETQYF.

With regard to this clone: The sample holds other DNA sequences that translate to the same CDR3. This chain uses TRBV5-1 with TRBJ1-1, with D hard to call. The germline V gene encodes CDR1 SGHRS and CDR2 YFSETQ. With 0 bases removed from V and 1 base from J, the gap between germline ends came to 4 bases. The CDR3 is 13 residues long. CDR3 sequence: CASSLAGNTEAFF. DNA for the CDR3: TGCGCCAGCAGCTTGGCGGGGAACACTGAAGCTTTCTTT.

V usage is TRBV3-1 (or the pseudogene TRBV3-2) and J usage is TRBJ1-6; D might be TRBD1 (5 bases). CDR3 length: 13 residues. The germline gives CDR1 LGHDT, CDR2 YNNKEL (reference sequence). V lost 4 bases to trimming and J lost 11 bases, with 12 bases between them. The CDR3 DNA reads as TGTGCCAGCAGCCCTCAGGGCAAAGCACCCCTCCACTTT. Protein product: CASSPQGKAPLHF.

This clone turned up a few times. Other DNA sequences in the sample encode the same CDR3. The rearrangement links TRBV5-1 to TRBJ1-1, with a weak D call TRBD1 (6 bases). V was cut by 10 bases and J by 2 bases, with 15 bases left in between. The CDR3 sequence is 13 residues long. CDR1 and CDR2 from the germline V gene are SGHRS and YFSETQ. The CDR3 nucleotides read TGCGCCTCTCGGACAGAGACAAACACTGAAGCTTTCTTT. Its protein product is CASRTETNTEAFF.

The rearrangement joins TRBV11-1 to TRBJ1-4; TRBD1 is a possible D gene (5 bases). The CDR3 has 12 residues. Germline V CDR1 and CDR2: SGHAT, FQDESV (reference sequence). Trimming stripped 5 bases from V and 8 bases from J, with 9 bases between. Here the CDR3 DNA reads TGTGCCAGCAGCCTATCAGGGGAAAAACTGTTTTTT. This translates into CASSLSGEKLFF.

The chain links TRBV15 to TRBJ1-2, with 8 bases matching TRBD1. CDR3 size: 13 residues. CDR1 and CDR2 (germline): LNHNV, YYDKDF (reference sequence). J was trimmed by 4 bases and V by 4 bases; bases with no gene match: 2. The CDR3 DNA reads TGTGCCACCAGCACTGGACAGGGCTATGGCTACACCTTC. As protein: CATSTGQGYGYTF.

The J gene is TRBJ1-3, the V gene TRBV7-8; D not resolved. Trimming left V 5 bases short and J 0 bases short, with 8 bases between. This CDR3 has 14 amino acids. Germline V gene lookup returns CDR1 SGHVS and CDR2 FQNEAQ. The CDR3 DNA follows: TGTGCCAGCAGCCTACAAAGCTCTGGAAACACCATATATTTT. It specifies CASSLQSSGNTIYF.

V usage is TRBV5-1 and J usage is TRBJ1-4; TRBD1 matches at 12 bases. V was clipped by 1 base and J by 5 bases; unmatched bases: 3. Germline assignment: CDR1 SGHRS and CDR2 YFSETQ. The CDR3 sequence is 16 residues long. The CDR3, as DNA: TGCGCCAGCAGCTTGAGGGGACAGGGGGCGAATGAAAAACTGTTTTTT. Amino acids: CASSLRGQGANEKLFF. The whole variable domain, remainder taken from reference TRBV5-1 and TRBJ1-4, is KAGVTQTPRYLIKTRGQQVTLSCSPISGHRSVSWYQQTPGQGLQFLFEYFSETQRNKGNFPGRFSGRQFSNSRSEMNVSTLELGDSALYLCASSLRGQGANEKLFFGSGTQLSVL.

This rearrangement joins TRBV4-2 to TRBJ2-2; possible D gene TRBD2, 6 bases. With 2 bases removed from V and 4 bases from J, the gap between germline ends came to 14 bases. The CDR3 spans 16 residues. Germline V gives CDR1 LGHNA, CDR2 YNFKEQ. For the CDR3, the DNA is TGTGCCAGCAGCCAATACGGGAGTCAAGGCACCGGGGAGCTGTTTTTT. Translated: CASSQYGSQGTGELFF.

The rearrangement links TRBV28 to TRBJ2-7; 7 bases fit TRBD1. Germline V gene lookup returns CDR1 MDHEN and CDR2 SYDVKM. With V trimmed by 3 bases and J by 6 bases, 8 bases remained unmatched. The CDR3 has 14 amino acids. The CDR3 region has the DNA TGTGCCAGCAGTTTGAGACGACAGGGCGGCGAGCAGTACTTC. The encoded protein is CASSLRRQGGEQYF.

The chain employs TRBV11-2 and TRBJ2-2; 10 bases map to TRBD2. With 4 bases clipped from V and 4 bases from J, the junction kept 6 bases outside the gene matches. CDR3 length: 16 amino acids. Germline values: CDR1 SGHAT, CDR2 FQNNGV. Here the CDR3 DNA reads TGTGCCAGCAGCTACGTGAGCGGGGGGGTCACCGGGGAGCTGTTTTTT. Its translation is CASSYVSGGVTGELFF.

This clone came up a few times. V gene TRBV4-3 combines with J gene TRBJ2-3, with 8 bases aligning to TRBD2. With V trimmed by 1 base and J by 3 bases, 6 bases remained unmatched. The CDR3 spans 16 residues. In germline, CDR1 is LGHNA, CDR2 YSLEER. CDR3 residues: CASSQVLRGGTDTQYF. The DNA for the CDR3 is TGCGCCAGCAGCCAAGTTCTACGGGGGGGGACAGATACGCAGTATTTT.

DNA of the CDR3: TGCGCCAGCAGCTTGGCTTCGGGGAGGGTAAGCGAGCAGTACTTC. It encodes CASSLASGRVSEQYF. The chain employs TRBV5-1 and TRBJ2-7; 7 nucleotides line up with TRBD2. The CDR3 consists of 15 residues. V dropped 0 bases and J dropped 6; count of bases not matched to a gene: 9. Germline V gene lookup returns CDR1 SGHRS and CDR2 YFSETQ.

The chain uses TRBV10-2 and TRBJ2-5; TRBD2 matches 8 bases. The J segment lost 4 bases and the V segment lost 8 bases, leaving 15 bases of the junction unmatched. The length of the CDR3 is 16 residues. CDR1 and CDR2 (germline): WSHSY, SAAADI. CDR3 sequence (DNA): TGCGCCAGCGCCAGCTATCCACTAGCGGAAGGAGAGACCCAGTACTTC. Translating it yields CASASYPLAEGETQYF.

This clone came up once. V gene TRBV28 combines with J gene TRBJ2-7, with 7 positions matching TRBD1. There are 15 residues in the CDR3. J was trimmed by 0 bases and V by 5 bases; bases with no gene match: 7. The germline V gene encodes CDR1 MDHEN and CDR2 SYDVKM. The CDR3 is CASSPSGTASYEQYF. In DNA, the CDR3 is TGTGCCAGCAGTCCATCCGGGACAGCCTCCTACGAGCAGTACTTC.

The chain combines TRBV28 with TRBJ2-2, with TRBD2 as a possible D gene (6 bases). Germline V gene data show CDR1 as MDHEN and CDR2 as SYDVKM. The CDR3 has 13 amino acids. Deletions cut 4 bases from V and 4 bases from J, with 7 bases between. This CDR3 is CASSSTSTGELFF. CDR3 sequence (DNA): TGTGCCAGCAGTTCGACTAGCACCGGGGAGCTGTTTTTT.

In this sample, this clone turned up a few times. The chain couples TRBV24-1 to TRBJ1-2, with a weak D call TRBD1 (5 bases). Germline assignment: CDR1 KGHDR and CDR2 SFDVKD. This CDR3 comprises 14 residues. Trimming pared 4 bases from V and 8 bases from J, leaving 16 bases between. The CDR3 loop is CATSEPSGLGGYTF. In DNA, the CDR3 is TGTGCCACCAGTGAGCCATCAGGGCTCGGAGGCTACACCTTC.

The V call is TRBV3-1 (or the pseudogene TRBV3-2), the J call TRBJ2-1; weak D call: TRBD1 (6 bases). Per the germline V gene, CDR1 is LGHDT and CDR2 is YNNKEL (reference sequence). The CDR3 extends over 13 amino acids. Trimming pared 6 bases from V and 7 bases from J, leaving 13 bases between. The CDR3 protein is CASRGHPNNEQFF. The DNA for the CDR3 is TGTGCCAGCAGGGGACATCCCAATAATGAGCAGTTCTTC.

V is TRBV29-1 and J is TRBJ2-3; 10 bases map to TRBD2. This CDR3 is built from 16 residues. J was trimmed by 4 bases and V by 6 bases; bases with no gene match: 13. The germline CDR1 and CDR2 sequences are SQVTM and ANQGSEA. The chain's CDR3 is CSVSGLAFIRADTQYF. The CDR3 DNA sequence: TGCAGCGTCTCGGGACTAGCGTTCATCAGGGCAGATACGCAGTATTTT.

As to this clone: This specimen includes other DNA sequences encoding the same CDR3. This rearrangement joins TRBV2 to TRBJ2-5, with 8 bases identical to TRBD1. The germline V gene has CDR1 SNHLY and CDR2 FYNNEI. This CDR3 contains 12 residues. The J segment lost 5 bases and the V segment lost 6 bases, leaving 2 bases of the junction unmatched. CDR3 DNA sequence: TGTGCCAGCAGAGACAGGGGTGAGACCCAGTACTTC. This encodes CASRDRGETQYF.

The chain recombines TRBV2 with TRBJ2-7; D remains ambiguous. Germline CDR1 is SNHLY and CDR2 is FYNNEI. This CDR3 has 13 amino acids. V was shortened by 0 bases and J by 0 bases, with 3 bases between the two germline ends. The chain's CDR3 is CASSEAASYEQYF. The DNA for the CDR3 is TGTGCCAGCAGTGAAGCGGCCTCCTACGAGCAGTACTTC. The full variable domain, in which reference TRBV2 and TRBJ2-7 provide the parts outside the CDR3, is EPEVTQTPSHQVTQMGQEVILRCVPISNHLYFYWYRQILGQKVEFLVSFYNNEISEKSEIFDDQFSVERPDGSNFTLKIRSTKLEDSAMYFCASSEAASYEQYFGPGTRLTVT.